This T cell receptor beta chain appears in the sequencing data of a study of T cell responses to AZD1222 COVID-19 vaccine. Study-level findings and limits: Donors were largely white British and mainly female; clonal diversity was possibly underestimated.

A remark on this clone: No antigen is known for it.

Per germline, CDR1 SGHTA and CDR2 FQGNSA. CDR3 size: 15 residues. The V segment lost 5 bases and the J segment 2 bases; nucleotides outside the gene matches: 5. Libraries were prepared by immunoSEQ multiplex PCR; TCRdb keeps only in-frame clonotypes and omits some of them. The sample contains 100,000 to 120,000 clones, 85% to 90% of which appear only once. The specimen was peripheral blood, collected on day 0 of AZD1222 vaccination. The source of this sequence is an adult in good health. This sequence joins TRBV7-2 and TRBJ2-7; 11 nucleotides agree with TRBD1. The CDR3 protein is CASSTRTGGAYEQYF. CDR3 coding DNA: TGTGCCAGCAGCACCCGGACAGGGGGCGCCTACGAGCAGTACTTC.